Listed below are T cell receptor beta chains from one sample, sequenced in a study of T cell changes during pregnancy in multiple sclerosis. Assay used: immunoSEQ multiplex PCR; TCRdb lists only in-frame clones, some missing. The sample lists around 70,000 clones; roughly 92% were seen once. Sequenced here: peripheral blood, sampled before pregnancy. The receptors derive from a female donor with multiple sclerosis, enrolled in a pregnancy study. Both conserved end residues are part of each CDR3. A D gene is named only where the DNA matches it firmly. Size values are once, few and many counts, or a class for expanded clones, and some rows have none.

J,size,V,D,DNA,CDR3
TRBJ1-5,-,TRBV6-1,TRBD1,TGTGCCAGCAGTAGACAGGGAGGCGGGCCCCAGCATTTT,CASSRQGGGPQHF
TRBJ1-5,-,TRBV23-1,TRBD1,TGCGCCAGCAGTCAATTGACAGGGGGCCATCAGCCCCAGCATTTT,CASSQLTGGHQPQHF
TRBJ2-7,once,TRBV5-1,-,TGCGCCAGCAGCTTGAATCCCACCTACGAGCAGTACTTC,CASSLNPTYEQYF
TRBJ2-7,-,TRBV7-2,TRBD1,TGTGCCAGCACCGAATTACAGGGGGCGGGGGAGCAGTACTTC,CASTELQGAGEQYF
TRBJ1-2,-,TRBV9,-,TGTGCCAGCAGCGGGGAGGGGGAGACTAACTATGGCTACACCTTC,CASSGEGETNYGYTF
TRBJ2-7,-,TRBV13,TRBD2,TGTGCCAGCAGCTTAGGGAGCGGGAGGACTCCTCGGGACGAGCAGTACTTC,CASSLGSGRTPRDEQYF
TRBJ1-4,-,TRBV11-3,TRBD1,TGTGCCAGCAGCTTAGAGGGACAGACAAATGAAAAACTGTTTTTT,CASSLEGQTNEKLFF
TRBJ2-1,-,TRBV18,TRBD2,TGTGCCAGCTCACCTCAGCGGGAGTACAATGAGCAGTTCTTC,CASSPQREYNEQFF
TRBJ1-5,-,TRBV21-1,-,TGTGCCAGCGAGGGGGATCAGCCCCAGCATTTT,CASEGDQPQHF
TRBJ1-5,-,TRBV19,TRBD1,TGTGCCAGCCGGGGTCCCGGAGGGGGCGTGCAGCCCCAGCATTTT,CASRGPGGGVQPQHF
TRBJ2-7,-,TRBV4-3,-,TGCGCCAGCAGCCAAGGAGTGGGTAGCCACTACGAGCAGTACTTC,CASSQGVGSHYEQYF
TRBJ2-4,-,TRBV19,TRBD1,TGTGCCAGTAGTACCAGACAGGGGTCGGCCAAAAACATTCAGTACTTC,CASSTRQGSAKNIQYF
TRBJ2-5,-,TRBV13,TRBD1,TGTGCCAGCAGCCATAGTCAGTCGACAGGGTGGGAGACCCAGTACTTC,CASSHSQSTGWETQYF
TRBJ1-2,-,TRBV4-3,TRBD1,TGCGCCAGCAGCCAAGATGTATTAGTTACTTTAAAGGGACAGGACTATGGCTACACCTTC,CASSQDVLVTLKGQDYGYTF
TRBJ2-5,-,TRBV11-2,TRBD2,TGTGCCAGCAGCTTAGGCGCTAGCGGGACTCAAGAGACCCAGTACTTC,CASSLGASGTQETQYF
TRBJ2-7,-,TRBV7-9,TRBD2,TGTGCCAGCAGACCGGGACTAGCGGGAGAGGGCGAGCAGTACTTC,CASRPGLAGEGEQYF
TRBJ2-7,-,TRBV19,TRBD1,TGTGCCAGTAGTGCCACGGGACAGGGATCTTACCTTGCCTACGAGCAGTACTTC,CASSATGQGSYLAYEQYF
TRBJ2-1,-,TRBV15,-,TGTGCCACCAGCAGATTCGGGGGTAGGTTTAGGGAGCAGTTCTTC,CATSRFGGRFREQFF
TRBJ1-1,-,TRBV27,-,TGTGCCAGCAATTCCCTCAGCGTTGGCGGCACTGAAGCTTTCTTT,CASNSLSVGGTEAFF
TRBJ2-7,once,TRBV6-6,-,TGTGCCAGCAGCCGTTCGGTCTACGAGCAGTACTTC,CASSRSVYEQYF
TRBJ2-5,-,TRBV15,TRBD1,TGTGCCACCAGCGACAGGGGGACCCAGTACTTC,CATSDRGTQYF
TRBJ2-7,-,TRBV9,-,TGTGCCAGCAGCGAGAGTCCGACCTACGAGCAGTACTTC,CASSESPTYEQYF
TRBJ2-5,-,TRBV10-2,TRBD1,TGCGCCAGCAGTCGGGACAGGGGATACCAAGAGACCCAGTACTTC,CASSRDRGYQETQYF
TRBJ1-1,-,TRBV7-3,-,TGTGCCAGCAGCCCCGGACAGAGAGGAGCTGAAGCTTTCTTT,CASSPGQRGAEAFF
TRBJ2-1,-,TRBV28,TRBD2,TGTGCCAGCAGTTCCCCTATGGGACTAGCGGGGCTTAATGAGCAGTTCTTC,CASSSPMGLAGLNEQFF
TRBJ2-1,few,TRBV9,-,TGTGCCAGCAGCCTTTCAGGGGCGAGCTCCTACAATGAGCAGTTCTTC,CASSLSGASSYNEQFF
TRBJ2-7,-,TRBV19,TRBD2,TGTGCCAGTGCATCCGGGAGGGGCTACGAGCAGTACTTC,CASASGRGYEQYF
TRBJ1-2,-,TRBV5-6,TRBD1,TGTGCCAGCAGCTTGACAGGGGGCGGCTACACCTTC,CASSLTGGGYTF
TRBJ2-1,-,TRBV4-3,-,TGCGCCAGCAGCCAGGCTCGGCGGGAAGGCAATGAGCAGTTCTTC,CASSQARREGNEQFF
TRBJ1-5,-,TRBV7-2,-,TGTGCCAGCAGCCCCTCTCGCGGAGTCAATCAGCCCCAGCATTTT,CASSPSRGVNQPQHF
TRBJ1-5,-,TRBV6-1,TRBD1,TGTGCCAGCAGTCAAGCCCTGGGGAGGACAGGGAGGGAAGCCCAGCATTTT,CASSQALGRTGREAQHF
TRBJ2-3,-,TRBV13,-,TGTGCCAGCAGCCTTCCCAGGGATACGCAGTATTTT,CASSLPRDTQYF
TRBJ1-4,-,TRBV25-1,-,TGTGCCAGCAGTGAATTCAGGGACTTCGCAACTAATGAAAAACTGTTTTTT,CASSEFRDFATNEKLFF
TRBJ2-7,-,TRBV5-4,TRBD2,TGTGCCAGCAGCTTGTTCGTATCTAGCGGGAGCTACGAGCAGTACTTC,CASSLFVSSGSYEQYF
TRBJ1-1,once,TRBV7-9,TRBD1,TGTGCCAGCAGCTTAGGGGGACAGGAGTTCACTGAAGCTTTCTTT,CASSLGGQEFTEAFF
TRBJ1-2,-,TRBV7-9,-,TGTGCCAGCAGCCCAGAACGGAGATCGGGTCCCCTTTCTATTGGCTACACCTTC,CASSPERRSGPLSIGYTF
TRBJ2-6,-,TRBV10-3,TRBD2,TGTGCCATCAGTGATAAGGGAGGGGCTGGGGCCAACGTCCTGACTTTC,CAISDKGGAGANVLTF
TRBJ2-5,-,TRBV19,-,TGTGCCAGTAGTAACGGACAGAGGGAGACCCAGTACTTC,CASSNGQRETQYF
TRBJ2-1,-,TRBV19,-,TGTGCCAGTAGTATCCAACGGGCCTACAATGAGCAGTTCTTC,CASSIQRAYNEQFF
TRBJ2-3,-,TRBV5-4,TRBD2,TGTGCCAGCAGCTTGGTAGCGGGAGGGCCTACAGATACGCAGTATTTT,CASSLVAGGPTDTQYF
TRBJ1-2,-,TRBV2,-,TGTGCCAGCGGACGGGAGAACTATGGCTACACCTTC,CASGRENYGYTF